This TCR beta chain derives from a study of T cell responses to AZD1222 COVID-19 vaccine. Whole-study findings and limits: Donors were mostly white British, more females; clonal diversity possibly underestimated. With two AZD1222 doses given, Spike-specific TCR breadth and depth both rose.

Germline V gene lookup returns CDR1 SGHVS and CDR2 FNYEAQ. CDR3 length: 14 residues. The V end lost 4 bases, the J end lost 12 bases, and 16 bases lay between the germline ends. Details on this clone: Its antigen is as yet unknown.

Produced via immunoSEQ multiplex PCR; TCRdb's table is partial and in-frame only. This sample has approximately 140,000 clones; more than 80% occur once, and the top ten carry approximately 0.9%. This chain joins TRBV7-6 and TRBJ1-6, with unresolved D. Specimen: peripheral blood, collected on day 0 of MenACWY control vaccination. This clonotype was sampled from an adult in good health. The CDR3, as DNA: TGTGCCAGCAGCTCTGGACTCCCAATGGGACCCCTCCACTTT. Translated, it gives CASSSGLPMGPLHF.